This is a list of T cell receptor beta chains from one sample in a study of blood T cell repertoires in COVID-19. This table comes from immunoSEQ multiplex PCR, and its TCRdb copy is limited to in-frame clones, with some not included. This repertoire shows 350,000 to 500,000 clones, 70% to 90% found once; its top ten account for about 1.4%. The sequencing input was PBMCs or T cells enriched from blood (not recorded which). These receptors originate from a woman in her late teens or twenties who had been exposed to COVID-19. Each CDR3 is given with its conserved first and last residue. A D gene is named only where the DNA matches it firmly. Only some rows state a clone size, as once, few, many or a class for expanded clones.

CDR3nt | CDR3aa | d_gene | j_gene | abundance | v_gene
TGCGCCAGCAGCCAAGTGCTAGCGGGGGGCCCCTACAATGAGCAGTTCTTC | CASSQVLAGGPYNEQFF | TRBD2 | TRBJ2-1 | . | TRBV4-3
TGCGCCAGCAGCTTGGCTCCCGATGAGCAGTTCTTC | CASSLAPDEQFF | . | TRBJ2-1 | once | TRBV5-1
TGTGCCACCAGCCCCCGGGACAGAGCCTACGAGCAGTACTTC | CATSPRDRAYEQYF | TRBD1 | TRBJ2-7 | . | TRBV15
TGTGCCAGCAGCGCAAACAGGGGCCAGCCCCAGCATTTT | CASSANRGQPQHF | TRBD1 | TRBJ1-5 | . | TRBV7-2
TGTGCCACCAGTGATTTGACAACGAACACCGGGGAGCTGTTTTTT | CATSDLTTNTGELFF | . | TRBJ2-2 | . | TRBV24-1
TGCAGTGCTAGTGAACCGCCGGGACTAGCGGGAGGGTGGTATGGCACAGATACGCAGTATTTT | CSASEPPGLAGGWYGTDTQYF | TRBD2 | TRBJ2-3 | . | TRBV20-1
TGTGCCAGCAGCTCCCCTCTCGTAGCGGGCGGCTACACCTTC | CASSSPLVAGGYTF | . | TRBJ1-2 | few | TRBV7-3
TGTGCCAGCAGCATCGACAGGGTCGGGGCAGATACGCAGTATTTT | CASSIDRVGADTQYF | TRBD1 | TRBJ2-3 | . | TRBV28
TGTGCCAGTAGTCCAGGCCCCTTTTACGAGCAGTACTTC | CASSPGPFYEQYF | . | TRBJ2-7 | . | TRBV19
TGTGCCAGCAGCCCCCGCGGTAATGTGCGGGGGAGGTGGCAGCCCCAGCATTTT | CASSPRGNVRGRWQPQHF | . | TRBJ1-5 | once | TRBV7-2
TGCGCCAGCAGCTTGGCTCAGGGTGGCTATGGCTACACCTTC | CASSLAQGGYGYTF | . | TRBJ1-2 | once | TRBV5-1
TGTGCCAGTAGTATAGCTAACGGACACCGTTATCAGCCCCAGCATTTT | CASSIANGHRYQPQHF | . | TRBJ1-5 | . | TRBV19
TGTGCCAGCAGCGGAGGGACAGGTGATTACGAGCAGTACTTC | CASSGGTGDYEQYF | TRBD1 | TRBJ2-7 | . | TRBV11-3
TGCGCCAGCAGCCGCGACAGTACGAACACTGAAGCTTTCTTT | CASSRDSTNTEAFF | . | TRBJ1-1 | few | TRBV5-1
TGTGCCAGCAGTTACCTGGGAGCCCGCGAGCAGTACTTC | CASSYLGAREQYF | . | TRBJ2-7 | few | TRBV6-5
TGTGCCAGCAGCGTAGAACTAGCGGGCCCCTACGAGCAGTACTTC | CASSVELAGPYEQYF | TRBD2 | TRBJ2-7 | . | TRBV9
TGTGCCAGCAGCGTAAGCGGGAGCTCCTACAATGAGCAGTTCTTC | CASSVSGSSYNEQFF | TRBD2 | TRBJ2-1 | . | TRBV9
TGCGCCAGCAGCCCGGGCAGGGGGGACAATGAGCAGTTCTTC | CASSPGRGDNEQFF | . | TRBJ2-1 | . | TRBV4-1
TGTGCCAGCAGTGCCCGGACAGGGATCATGGGTGGCTACACCTTC | CASSARTGIMGGYTF | TRBD1 | TRBJ1-2 | . | TRBV28
TGTGCCAGCACCCCAGGAGGGGTGCAGTACTTC | CASTPGGVQYF | . | TRBJ2-7 | once | TRBV28
TGTGCCAGCAGCTCCCCGACAGGGTCTTACGAGCAGTACTTC | CASSSPTGSYEQYF | TRBD1 | TRBJ2-7 | . | TRBV7-9
TGCGCCAGCAGTGACAAGGACAATGAGCAGTTCTTC | CASSDKDNEQFF | . | TRBJ2-1 | . | TRBV5-1
TGTGCCAGCAGTTTTGGCCCCCGTGTAGGGGGCCAGGAGACCCAGTACTTC | CASSFGPRVGGQETQYF | TRBD1 | TRBJ2-5 | once | TRBV27
TGTGCCAGCACGGGACAGGTCAACACCGGGGAGCTGTTTTTT | CASTGQVNTGELFF | TRBD1 | TRBJ2-2 | . | TRBV27
TGTGCCAGCAGACCGATCCGGGGGTCGAACACCGGGGAGCTGTTTTTT | CASRPIRGSNTGELFF | . | TRBJ2-2 | . | TRBV7-6
TGTGCCAGCAGTTCGGGGGGGCTTATCGGGGAGCTGTTTTTT | CASSSGGLIGELFF | TRBD2 | TRBJ2-2 | . | TRBV25-1
TGTGCCAGCAGCCCAGCGCTGGGGCGCTACAATGAGCAGTTCTTC | CASSPALGRYNEQFF | . | TRBJ2-1 | . | TRBV7-9
TGTGCCAGCAGGGCGACAATCACCGGGGAGCTGTTTTTT | CASRATITGELFF | . | TRBJ2-2 | . | TRBV6-5
TGTGCCAGTAGGGGGACAGGGGTCGAACTTTACAATGAGCAGTTCTTC | CASRGTGVELYNEQFF | TRBD1 | TRBJ2-1 | . | TRBV19
TGTGCCACTCGTACGGGGTTCGGGGCCAACGTCCTGACTTTC | CATRTGFGANVLTF | . | TRBJ2-6 | . | TRBV19
TGTGCCACCAGTGATTTTCCCTCGAGGGCGTACACCTTC | CATSDFPSRAYTF | . | TRBJ1-2 | . | TRBV24-1
TGTGCCAGCAGTTTCGTGACAGTAAATGAAAAACTGTTTTTT | CASSFVTVNEKLFF | . | TRBJ1-4 | . | TRBV28
TGTGCCAGCAGCCAAGATGGTCTAGCCGGCTACGAGCAGTACTTC | CASSQDGLAGYEQYF | . | TRBJ2-7 | . | TRBV4-2
TGTGCCAGCAGCGTAGATCTAGCGCATGGTGTGAACAATGAGCAGTTCTTC | CASSVDLAHGVNNEQFF | . | TRBJ2-1 | . | TRBV9
TGTGCCAGTTCGAGCGGGAGGGCTTCCTACGAGCAGTACTTC | CASSSGRASYEQYF | TRBD2 | TRBJ2-7 | . | TRBV6-1
TGTGCCAGCTCACCAAGCGAGCTAGCCAAAAACATTCAGTACTTC | CASSPSELAKNIQYF | . | TRBJ2-4 | . | TRBV18
TGTGCCAGCAGCGTCGGACAGGGGAATGAAAAACTGTTTTTT | CASSVGQGNEKLFF | TRBD1 | TRBJ1-4 | . | TRBV7-9
TGTGCCACTAACCCCGCCGCCGATAATTCACCCCTCCACTTT | CATNPAADNSPLHF | . | TRBJ1-6 | . | TRBV30
TGCAGCGTTGGGGCTACGGAGACCCAGTACTTC | CSVGATETQYF | . | TRBJ2-5 | . | TRBV29-1
TGTGCCAGCACCGTGGGACAGGGGGGGAACAATGAGCAGTTCTTC | CASTVGQGGNNEQFF | TRBD1 | TRBJ2-1 | . | TRBV28
TGTGCCAGCAGCCCGCAGGGGTTGATCTCGGATCACTTC | CASSPQGLISDHF | . | TRBJ1-2 | . | TRBV5-8